The 8 T cell receptor beta chains below all came from one sample that was sequenced in a study of control samples from healthy donors and cancer patients. The method was immunoSEQ multiplex PCR; TCRdb's version includes in-frame clones alone and lacks a portion of them. In the table there are 130,000 or so clones, roughly 86% of which are singletons. Sequenced input: PBMCs. The source of these receptors is a man between 45 and 60 years old with head and neck cancer.

The V and J genes are TRBV29-1 and TRBJ2-2; D uncertain. The CDR3 consists of 12 residues. Trimming removed 7 bases from V and 4 bases from J, with 10 bases in between. Germline V gene lookup returns CDR1 SQVTM and CDR2 ANQGSEA. The CDR3 sequence is CSAGYFTGELFF. CDR3 in DNA: TGCAGCGCTGGGTACTTCACCGGGGAGCTGTTTTTT.

This clone was counted a single time. The chain employs TRBV30 and TRBJ1-2; 10 nucleotides match TRBD1. The V gene end was trimmed by 3 bases and the J gene end by 4 bases; junction bases not matched to a gene: 5. Germline CDR1 is GTSNPN and CDR2 is SVGIG (reference sequence). This CDR3 has 14 amino acids. CDR3 coding DNA: TGTGCCTGGAGCCGGGACAGGGGTAGCTATGGCTACACCTTC. Its translation is CAWSRDRGSYGYTF.

The chain couples TRBV10-3 to TRBJ2-1, with D maybe TRBD2 (6 bases). V dropped 5 bases and J dropped 7 bases, with 15 bases sitting between them. This CDR3 region has 14 residues. Germline V CDR1 and CDR2: ENHRY, SYGVKD. CDR3 sequence (DNA): TGTGCCATCAGTCGACTAGTAGGTAGGAATGAGCAGTTCTTC. As protein: CAISRLVGRNEQFF.

This chain uses TRBV6-5 with TRBJ2-7; 9 nucleotides line up with TRBD1. The V segment lost 9 bases and the J segment 5 bases; nucleotides outside the gene matches: 5. This CDR3 has 12 amino acids. Germline lookup yields CDR1 MNHEY and CDR2 SVGAGI. The CDR3 sequence is CASEGTGNEQYF. CDR3 nucleotides: TGTGCCAGTGAGGGGACAGGGAACGAGCAGTACTTC.

V gene TRBV28 combines with J gene TRBJ1-6; 7 bases align to TRBD1. Germline CDR1 is MDHEN and CDR2 is SYDVKM. This CDR3 region has 14 residues. V lost 9 bases to trimming and J lost 2 bases; unmatched junction nucleotides: 4. The CDR3 sequence is CASKGAAYNSPLHF. DNA for the CDR3: TGTGCCAGTAAGGGGGCTGCCTATAATTCACCCCTCCACTTT. The full variable domain, completed using reference TRBV28 and TRBJ1-6, is DVKVTQSSRYLVKRTGEKVFLECVQDMDHENMFWYRQDPGLGLRLIYFSYDVKMKEKGDIPEGYSVSREKKERFSLILESASTNQTSMYLCASKGAAYNSPLHFGNGTRLTVT.

In DNA form, the CDR3 reads TGTGCCTGGAGTGGCCCCTCCCGGGACAGGGGAACTAATGAAAAACTGTTTTTT. Its protein is CAWSGPSRDRGTNEKLFF. J is TRBJ1-4 and V is TRBV30; 10 bases are shared with TRBD1. The CDR3 has 18 amino acids. The V gene's germline CDR1 is GTSNPN and CDR2 SVGIG (reference sequence). Trimming cost V 1 base and J 1 base; bases outside gene matches: 9.

CDR3 loop: CSGRVSGELFF. Here the CDR3 DNA reads TGCAGCGGTAGGGTGTCCGGGGAGCTGTTTTTT. The chain employs TRBV29-1 and TRBJ2-2, with D unclear. Trimming took off 7 bases at V and 6 bases at J, with 9 bases between the two ends. The CDR3 loop spans 11 amino acids. Germline lookup yields CDR1 SQVTM and CDR2 ANQGSEA.

The J gene is TRBJ1-1, the V gene TRBV6-4, with 8 bases aligning to TRBD1. With 4 bases clipped from V and 2 bases from J, the junction kept 6 bases outside the gene matches. The CDR3 extends over 15 amino acids. CDR1 and CDR2 from the germline V gene are MRHNA and SNTAGT. CDR3 in DNA: TGTGCCAGCAGTGGCCCTGACAGGGGAAACACTGAAGCTTTCTTT. Its translation is CASSGPDRGNTEAFF.